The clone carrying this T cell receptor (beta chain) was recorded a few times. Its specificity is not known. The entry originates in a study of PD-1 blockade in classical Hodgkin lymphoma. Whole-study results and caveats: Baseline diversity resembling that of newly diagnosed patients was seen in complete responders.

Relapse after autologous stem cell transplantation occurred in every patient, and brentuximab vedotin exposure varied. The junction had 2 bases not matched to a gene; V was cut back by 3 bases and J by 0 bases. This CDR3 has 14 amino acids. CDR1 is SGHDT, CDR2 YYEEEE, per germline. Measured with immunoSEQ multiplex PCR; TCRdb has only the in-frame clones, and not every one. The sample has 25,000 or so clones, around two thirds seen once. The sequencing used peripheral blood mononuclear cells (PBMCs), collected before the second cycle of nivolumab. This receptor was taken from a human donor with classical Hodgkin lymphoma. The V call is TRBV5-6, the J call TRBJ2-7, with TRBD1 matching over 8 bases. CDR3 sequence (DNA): TGTGCCAGCAGCTGGGACAGGTCCTCCTACGAGCAGTACTTC. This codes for CASSWDRSSYEQYF.